This T cell receptor (beta chain) was sequenced in a study of blood T cell repertoires in COVID-19. Study context: T cells, B-cell-depleted T cells, or PBMCs supplied cDNA or gDNA.

TCRdb keeps only in-frame clones here, not all; method: immunoSEQ multiplex PCR. The table includes about 250,000 clones, about 85% detected once. The CDR3 has 15 residues. This receptor was obtained from a human donor with COVID-19, enrolled during active disease. The donor label of this sample is uncertain. The sample was peripheral blood. The V call is TRBV21-1, the J call TRBJ1-1. TRBV21-1 represents a pseudogene. The CDR3 is CASSAGLRGSTEAFF. The CDR3 DNA sequence: TGTGCCAGCAGCGCGGGACTCCGGGGGAGCACTGAAGCTTTCTTT.